This TCR beta chain comes out of a study of OX40 agonist ivuxolimab in advanced cancers. Patients had blood sampled at baseline and again on cycle 4 day 1 and cycle 7 day 1. Of note for this clone: The antigen remains undetermined.

Germline-derived CDR1 and CDR2 are SEHNR and FQNEAQ (reference sequence). CDR3 length: 14 residues. V lost 3 bases to trimming and J lost 5 bases, with 13 bases between them. Whole-study findings and limits: Partial responders dosed at 0.1-3.0 mg/kg displayed clonal expansion ranking among the lowest. Nonresponders included some who also had low normalized T-cell clonal expansion.

The table came from immunoSEQ multiplex PCR; TCRdb's copy has only in-frame clones and leaves some out. The sample lists under 20,000 clones, roughly 74% occurring once. The chain employs TRBV7-9 and TRBJ1-1, with D uncertain. This clonotype originated in an adult with an advanced solid tumor such as melanoma, head and neck, liver or kidney cancer. Sequences were derived from CD4+ or CD8+ T cells sorted from blood, sampled in a trial of the OX40 agonist ivuxolimab. The CDR3 is CASSFPGLGTEAFF. CDR3 sequence (DNA): TGTGCCAGCAGCTTTCCGGGGTTGGGGACTGAAGCTTTCTTT.